The 26 T cell receptor beta chains below all came from one sample that was sequenced in a study of shared T cell receptors in the human thymus. Only in-frame clones appear in the TCRdb table, and some are missing; sequencing was by immunoSEQ multiplex PCR. The sample lists some 700,000 clones, approximately 83% occurring once. These data also featured in a second study, about human thymus T cells.

The sample taken for sequencing was thymocytes. The receptors stem from a girl less than two years old with a congenital heart defect.

The V call is TRBV10-3, the J call TRBJ2-7, with D possibly being TRBD2 (5 bases). There are 14 residues in the CDR3. Per the germline V gene, CDR1 is ENHRY and CDR2 is SYGVKD. V was shortened by 11 bases and J by 0 bases, with 17 bases between the two germline ends. In nucleotides, the CDR3 is TGTGCCGCCTTTTCGAGAGGGTCCTCCTACGAGCAGTACTTC. It encodes CAAFSRGSSYEQYF.

The CDR3 DNA follows: TGTGCCAGCAGTCTCGAGGCGGGGGCGAGAGAGACCCAGTACTTC. It yields the protein CASSLEAGARETQYF. The V and J genes are TRBV6-5 and TRBJ2-5; perhaps TRBD2 as D (7 bases). The CDR3 spans 15 residues. V shed 5 bases and J shed 4 bases, with 17 bases lying between them. Germline CDR1 MNHEY, CDR2 SVGAGI.

The gene calls are TRBV19 and TRBJ1-2; TRBD1 is a possible D gene (6 bases). The CDR3 is 14 amino acids. Germline lookup yields CDR1 LNHDA and CDR2 SQIVND (reference sequence). V was pared by 4 bases and J by 7 bases, with 16 bases between. This CDR3 reads CASSTDSPRLGYTF. The CDR3 nucleotides read TGTGCCAGTAGTACGGACAGCCCCCGCCTTGGCTACACCTTC.

The chain links TRBV21-1 to TRBJ2-7; no check of the table's D call, TRBD2, against the DNA was made. TRBV21-1 is a listed pseudogene. The CDR3 has 15 amino acids. The CDR3 spells CASSKFGGEGYEQYF. DNA of the CDR3: TGTGCCAGCAGCAAATTTGGAGGGGAGGGTTACGAGCAGTACTTC.

The V gene is TRBV19, the J gene TRBJ2-7; TRBD1 aligns across 12 bases. The CDR3 is 15 residues long. Germline values: CDR1 LNHDA, CDR2 SQIVND (reference sequence). V lost 5 bases and J lost 7; bases outside the gene matches: 9. The CDR3 coding sequence is TGTGCCAGTAGTCCCAACGGGACAGGGGGCTGGGAGCAGTACTTC. This gives the protein CASSPNGTGGWEQYF.

The gene calls are TRBV19 and TRBJ1-2; 7 bases match TRBD1. The CDR3 consists of 14 residues. V gave up 3 bases and J gave up 4 bases; unmatched junction bases: 5. Germline CDR1 reads LNHDA; CDR2 reads SQIVND (reference sequence). Here the CDR3 reads CASSIPGGFYGYTF. The DNA for the CDR3 is TGTGCCAGTAGTATTCCAGGGGGATTCTATGGCTACACCTTC.

J is TRBJ1-3 and V is TRBV7-2; D gene ambiguous. The CDR3 is made up of 16 amino acids. Trimming removed 1 base from V and 8 bases from J, with 18 bases in between. From germline, CDR1 is SGHTA and CDR2 FQGNSA. In DNA form, the CDR3 reads TGTGCCAGCAGCTTAGTGGGCTCTCCTTTATTAGACACCATATATTTT. Residues: CASSLVGSPLLDTIYF.

This rearrangement joins TRBV14 to TRBJ2-3; 10 nucleotides agree with TRBD2. In germline, CDR1 is SGHDN, CDR2 FVKESK. This CDR3 spans 15 amino acids. The trim removed 1 base at V and 5 bases at J, leaving 3 bases unmatched. The CDR3 bases are TGTGCCAGCAGCCAAGGTCGGACTAGCGGAGATACGCAGTATTTT. Its protein product is CASSQGRTSGDTQYF.

The chain links TRBV12-5 to TRBJ1-6; 7 bases fit TRBD1. This CDR3 contains 17 residues. With 1 base clipped from V and 3 bases from J, the junction kept 6 bases outside the gene matches. CDR1 is LGHNT and CDR2 is FRNRAP in the germline V gene. The CDR3 sequence: CASGLDRGPRYNSPLHF. The CDR3 region has the DNA TGTGCTAGTGGTTTGGACAGGGGCCCCCGCTATAATTCACCCCTCCACTTT.

The rearrangement joins TRBV7-2 to TRBJ2-1, with 12 bases matching TRBD2. The germline V gene encodes CDR1 SGHTA and CDR2 FQGNSA. This CDR3 comprises 15 residues. V trimming: 5 bases; J trimming: 9 bases; junction bases outside the gene matches: 8. CDR3: CASSEGLAGSGEQFF. The CDR3 DNA is TGTGCCAGCAGCGAGGGACTAGCGGGCTCGGGTGAGCAGTTCTTC.

The chain is built from TRBV7-6 and TRBJ1-2; D call uncertain. V was pared by 1 base and J by 0 bases, with 15 bases between. CDR3 length equals 17 residues. The germline gives CDR1 SGHVS, CDR2 FNYEAQ. The CDR3 region is CASSLDTRGPPNYGYTF. The CDR3 DNA follows: TGTGCCAGCAGCTTAGACACCAGAGGGCCCCCTAACTATGGCTACACCTTC. The entire variable domain, with the rest obtained from reference TRBV7-6 and TRBJ1-2, is as follows: GAGVSQSPRYKVTKRGQDVALRCDPISGHVSLYWYRQALGQGPEFLTYFNYEAQQDKSGLPNDRFSAERPEGSISTLTIQRTEQRDSAMYRCASSLDTRGPPNYGYTFGSGTRLTVV.

The J gene is TRBJ2-7, the V gene TRBV4-1; 9 bases are shared with TRBD1. Germline CDR1 is MGHRA and CDR2 is YSYEKL. Unmatched junction bases numbered 5, after V lost 0 bases and J lost 2 bases. The CDR3 runs to 16 residues. The CDR3 sequence: CASSQEVTGGPYEQYF. CDR3 nucleotide sequence: TGCGCCAGCAGCCAAGAGGTAACAGGGGGCCCCTACGAGCAGTACTTC.

This clone was picked up a small number of times. The chain links TRBV15 to TRBJ2-2; D might be TRBD1 (5 bases). The V gene's germline CDR1 is LNHNV and CDR2 YYDKDF (reference sequence). V lost 0 bases and J lost 0, with 11 bases in between. The CDR3 sequence is 17 residues long. DNA for the CDR3: TGTGCCACCAGCAGAGATCGTCGACAGACGAACACCGGGGAGCTGTTTTTT. Amino acids: CATSRDRRQTNTGELFF.

The chain recombines TRBV6-5 with TRBJ2-4; 8 nucleotides align to TRBD2. CDR1 is MNHEY, CDR2 SVGAGI, per germline. The CDR3 length is 16 residues. V shed 2 bases and J 7 bases; nucleotides not matched to a gene: 10. CDR3 sequence (DNA): TGTGCCAGCAGTTACGCAGCGGGGGTTTTAGTGAACATTCAGTACTTC. It translates to CASSYAAGVLVNIQYF.

The rearrangement uses TRBV5-1 and TRBJ2-5, with 8 bases that match TRBD2. After removal of 2 bases from V and 0 bases from J, the junction contained 9 bases not matched to a gene. Germline V gene lookup returns CDR1 SGHRS and CDR2 YFSETQ. CDR3 size: 17 residues. The CDR3 DNA sequence: TGCGCCAGCAGCTTCCCCGGGAGGGTGGATGACCAAGAGACCCAGTACTTC. Translating gives CASSFPGRVDDQETQYF.

V usage is TRBV6-5 and J usage is TRBJ1-1; the D is unclear. The length of the CDR3 is 14 residues. Germline V CDR1 and CDR2: MNHEY, SVGAGI. The V end lost 6 bases, the J end lost 7 bases, and 18 bases lay between the germline ends. The chain's CDR3 is CASSPAEAGIEAFF. CDR3 bases: TGTGCCAGCAGCCCCGCAGAGGCCGGGATTGAAGCTTTCTTT.

The chain joins TRBV7-8 to TRBJ1-1, with D possibly matching TRBD1 (6 bases). Germline V lookup: CDR1 SGHVS, CDR2 FQNEAQ. The CDR3 consists of 17 residues. The germline V and J ends were trimmed by 1 base and 0 bases, with 15 bases remaining between them. Here the CDR3 DNA reads TGTGCCAGCAGCTTAGACAGGGACCCTGGATTGAACACTGAAGCTTTCTTT. Residues: CASSLDRDPGLNTEAFF.

The CDR3 region has the DNA TGTGCCAGCAGTTCCCGAACCGGGACAGGACGTTACGAGCAGTACTTC. It is translated as CASSSRTGTGRYEQYF. V and J are TRBV28 and TRBJ2-7; 8 bases align to TRBD1. Germline lookup yields CDR1 MDHEN and CDR2 SYDVKM. The trim removed 4 bases at V and 4 bases at J, leaving 12 bases unmatched. The CDR3 length is 16 residues. The variable domain in full, completed from reference TRBV28 and TRBJ2-7, reads DVKVTQSSRYLVKRTGEKVFLECVQDMDHENMFWYRQDPGLGLRLIYFSYDVKMKEKGDIPEGYSVSREKKERFSLILESASTNQTSMYLCASSSRTGTGRYEQYFGPGTRLTVT.

Only a few counts were recorded for this clone. The CDR3 spells CASSLPKGQGSTTNTEAFF. In DNA form, the CDR3 reads TGTGCCAGTAGTCTCCCGAAGGGACAGGGGTCGACAACGAACACTGAAGCTTTCTTT. The chain employs TRBV19 and TRBJ1-1; 10 positions match TRBD1. The length of the CDR3 is 19 residues. Germline V gene lookup returns CDR1 LNHDA and CDR2 SQIVND (reference sequence). The ends lost 5 bases at V and 1 base at J; junction bases unmatched: 16.

V is TRBV2 and J is TRBJ2-3, with TRBD2 matching 7 bases. The V gene's germline CDR1 is SNHLY and CDR2 FYNNEI. The CDR3 is 16 residues long. V lost 6 bases and J lost 4; bases outside the gene matches: 13. CDR3 sequence reads: CASRLPRGWVADTQYF. CDR3 DNA sequence: TGTGCCAGCAGATTACCGCGGGGGTGGGTGGCAGATACGCAGTATTTT.

The chain joins TRBV7-8 to TRBJ2-6, with a possible D match to TRBD2 (7 bases). The CDR3 contains 21 residues. From germline, CDR1 is SGHVS and CDR2 FQNEAQ. Trimming took off 5 bases at V and 3 bases at J, with 29 bases between the two ends. In DNA form, the CDR3 reads TGTGCCAGCAGCCGAAAAGAGAGGGAGGGACATCCCCTCTGTGGGGCCAACGTCCTGACTTTC. It yields the protein CASSRKEREGHPLCGANVLTF.

The chain has TRBV14 and TRBJ2-3; D is unresolved. The germline V and J ends were trimmed by 1 base and 3 bases, with 5 bases remaining between them. Germline CDR1 is SGHDN and CDR2 is FVKESK. This CDR3 spans 13 amino acids. CDR3 residues: CASSQVMTDTQYF. CDR3 coding DNA: TGTGCCAGCAGCCAAGTCATGACAGATACGCAGTATTTT.

As regards this clone: Additional DNA sequences in this sample encode the identical CDR3. The J gene is TRBJ1-1, the V gene TRBV6-5; D is unresolved. The CDR3 runs 14 residues. From germline, CDR1 is MNHEY and CDR2 SVGAGI. V was clipped by 0 bases and J by 1 base, with 6 bases between them. The CDR3 loop reads CASSYSTGNTEAFF. The CDR3 nucleotides are TGTGCCAGCAGTTACTCGACTGGGAACACTGAAGCTTTCTTT.

This chain connects TRBV25-1 to TRBJ2-3; TRBD1 is a possible D gene (6 bases). The CDR3 runs to 13 residues. Trimming stripped 4 bases from V and 4 bases from J, with 9 bases between. CDR1 is MGHDK and CDR2 is SYGVNS in the germline V gene. This CDR3 reads CASSGGQPDTQYF. The CDR3 DNA reads TGTGCCAGCAGTGGAGGACAGCCAGATACGCAGTATTTT.

The chain combines TRBV9 with TRBJ2-3, with TRBD1 identical over 10 bases. The CDR3 is made up of 16 amino acids. The trim removed 0 bases at V and 4 bases at J, leaving 5 bases unmatched. Germline lookup yields CDR1 SGDLS and CDR2 YYNGEE. The CDR3 coding sequence is TGTGCCAGCAGCGTAGCCGGGACAGGGGTAGCAGATACGCAGTATTTT. Protein product: CASSVAGTGVADTQYF.

On this clone itself: Within the sample, other DNA sequences also encode this same CDR3. This sequence joins TRBV5-1 and TRBJ1-1; possibly TRBD1 for D (5 bases). In germline, CDR1 is SGHRS, CDR2 YFSETQ. CDR3 size: 14 residues. Between the trimmed V and J ends, which lost 0 bases and 1 base, there was a span of 7 bases. CDR3 in amino acids: CASSLAGGNTEAFF. The DNA for the CDR3 is TGCGCCAGCAGCTTGGCCGGGGGGAACACTGAAGCTTTCTTT.